The 27 T cell receptor beta chains in this list originate from one sample, sequenced in a study of shared clonotypes between healthy human individuals. Clones were read by immunoSEQ multiplex PCR, and TCRdb kept only the in-frame ones, dropping some. The sample lists roughly 1.5 million clones, approximately 98% occurring once. Sequences were obtained from naive CD4+ T cells sorted from blood. Regarding subset: CD45RA+ positively selected. The source is a man aged 30 to 45 in good health.

The chain joins TRBV7-2 to TRBJ1-1; D is ambiguous. V was shortened by 1 base and J by 9 bases, with 12 bases between the two germline ends. Germline CDR1 reads SGHTA; CDR2 reads FQGNSA. The CDR3 consists of 13 residues. CDR3 amino acids: CASSLGGQSKAFF. The CDR3 coding sequence is TGTGCCAGCAGCTTAGGAGGGCAGAGCAAAGCTTTCTTT.

The gene calls are TRBV18 and TRBJ2-7; TRBD1 matches 7 bases. The CDR3 consists of 15 residues. The V gene end was trimmed by 3 bases and the J gene end by 2 bases; junction bases not matched to a gene: 7. In germline, CDR1 is KGHSH, CDR2 LQKENI. The DNA of the CDR3 is TGTGCCAGCTCACCCCTAGGGACAGTTGCCTACGAGCAGTACTTC. This codes for CASSPLGTVAYEQYF.

This sequence joins TRBV10-2 and TRBJ2-2; a weak D match, TRBD1 (6 bases). The CDR3 loop spans 16 amino acids. Trimming shortened V by 7 bases and J by 7 bases, and 22 bases separated the two germline ends. CDR1 is WSHSY, CDR2 SAAADI, per germline. The CDR3 here is CASTGVLGALGGELFF. CDR3 bases: TGCGCCAGCACAGGTGTTTTGGGGGCGCTGGGCGGGGAGCTGTTTTTT.

The chain uses TRBV28 and TRBJ1-2; D gene ambiguous. The V gene lost 2 bases and the J gene lost 7 bases, with 14 bases spanning the gap. The CDR3 is 14 residues long. CDR1 MDHEN and CDR2 SYDVKM come from the germline V gene. The CDR3 DNA reads as TGTGCCAGCAGTTTAGAGTTTCCGGTGGGTGGCTACACCTTC. It is translated as CASSLEFPVGGYTF.

The gene calls are TRBV5-4 and TRBJ1-1, with no clear D. The CDR3 covers 14 residues. Per germline, CDR1 SGHNT and CDR2 YYREEE (reference sequence). With 7 bases removed from V and 5 bases from J, the gap between germline ends came to 18 bases. In nucleotides, the CDR3 is TGTGCCAGCTATCTTGCGGGAGGGAGGACTGAAGCTTTCTTT. The encoded protein is CASYLAGGRTEAFF.

This clone was observed a single time. The genes are TRBV28 and TRBJ1-5; a weak D match, TRBD1 (6 bases). The CDR3 is made up of 15 amino acids. Germline V gene data show CDR1 as MDHEN and CDR2 as SYDVKM. Trimming shortened V by 6 bases and J by 4 bases, and 16 bases separated the two germline ends. DNA for the CDR3: TGTGCCAGCAGATTGGCACAGGGAAGAAATCAGCCCCAGCATTTT. This sequence encodes CASRLAQGRNQPQHF.

CDR3 loop: CASSLGAGGDEQYF. In DNA form, the CDR3 reads TGCGCCAGCAGCTTAGGAGCGGGGGGTGACGAGCAGTACTTC. The V and J genes are TRBV5-1 and TRBJ2-7; 9 nucleotides line up with TRBD2. The CDR3 runs to 14 residues. V trimming: 2 bases; J trimming: 5 bases; junction bases outside the gene matches: 5. CDR1 SGHRS and CDR2 YFSETQ come from the germline V gene.

The CDR3 region has the DNA TGTGCCAGCAGCTTGGAGCCTAGCTCCTACAATGAGCAGTTCTTC. This translates into CASSLEPSSYNEQFF. The genes are TRBV5-6 and TRBJ2-1; D remains unclear. The V end was cut by 0 bases, the J end by 0 bases, with 7 bases between. This CDR3 contains 15 residues. The germline CDR1 and CDR2 sequences are SGHDT and YYEEEE.

This rearrangement joins TRBV7-2 to TRBJ2-5; either TRBD1 or TRBD2 may supply D (6 bases each). CDR3 size: 14 residues. CDR1 and CDR2 (germline): SGHTA, FQGNSA. V was clipped by 2 bases and J by 4 bases, with 11 bases between them. CDR3 sequence reads: CASSLWGAAETQYF. In DNA, the CDR3 is TGTGCCAGCAGCTTATGGGGGGCAGCAGAGACCCAGTACTTC. The full variable domain, its missing parts supplied by reference TRBV7-2 and TRBJ2-5, is GAGVSQSPSNKVTEKGKDVELRCDPISGHTALYWYRQSLGQGLEFLIYFQGNSAPDKSGLPSDRFSAERTGGSVSTLTIQRTQQEDSAVYLCASSLWGAAETQYFGPGTRLLVL.

Remarks on this clone: Other DNA sequences from this sample encode an identical CDR3 as well. The chain recombines TRBV28 with TRBJ2-7; D possibly uses TRBD1 or TRBD2 (5 bases each). The V and J ends lost 3 bases and 2 bases respectively, with 11 bases between them. This CDR3 has 14 residues. Germline CDR1 and CDR2: MDHEN and SYDVKM. The CDR3 loop is CASSLTGTPYEQYF. CDR3 bases: TGTGCCAGCAGTTTGACGGGGACCCCCTACGAGCAGTACTTC.

V is TRBV6-1 and J is TRBJ1-2; 8 bases fit TRBD1. The CDR3 has 17 residues. Trimming at V came to 4 bases and at J to 1 base, leaving 11 bases not matched to a gene. CDR1 and CDR2 (germline): MNHNS, SASEGT. This CDR3 is CASSGGQGPSFNYGYTF. As DNA, the CDR3 is TGTGCCAGCAGTGGCGGACAGGGCCCATCTTTTAACTATGGCTACACCTTC.

The chain has TRBV11-2 and TRBJ2-2; D perhaps matches TRBD2 (6 bases). Germline CDR1 reads SGHAT; CDR2 reads FQNNGV. The V gene lost 6 bases and the J gene lost 0 bases, with 17 bases spanning the gap. This CDR3 comprises 17 residues. The CDR3 bases are TGTGCCAGCAGGATATACGGGCGGGGAGCGAACACCGGGGAGCTGTTTTTT. Its protein is CASRIYGRGANTGELFF. The variable domain in full, completed from reference TRBV11-2 and TRBJ2-2, reads EAGVAQSPRYKIIEKRQSVAFWCNPISGHATLYWYQQILGQGPKLLIQFQNNGVVDDSQLPKDRFSAERLKGVDSTLKIQPAKLEDSAVYLCASRIYGRGANTGELFFGEGSRLTVL.

The chain employs TRBV2 and TRBJ2-2, with D maybe TRBD1 (6 bases). Per the germline V gene, CDR1 is SNHLY and CDR2 is FYNNEI. This CDR3 comprises 13 residues. V lost 7 bases and J lost 7, with 13 bases in between. CDR3 in DNA: TGTGCCAGCACCAAGGCCAGGGGCGGGGAGCTGTTTTTT. Translation gives CASTKARGGELFF.

The gene calls are TRBV30 and TRBJ2-2; D call uncertain. The CDR3 loop spans 14 amino acids. Germline V lookup: CDR1 GTSNPN, CDR2 SVGIG (reference sequence). V gave up 0 bases and J gave up 5 bases, with 10 bases separating them. In DNA form, the CDR3 reads TGTGCCTGGAGTGTAGGCCCGCGAACCGGGGAGCTGTTTTTT. Residues: CAWSVGPRTGELFF.

The chain combines TRBV5-8 with TRBJ1-2; 7 nucleotides match TRBD1. The CDR3 is 15 amino acids. CDR1 and CDR2 (germline): SGHTS, YDEGEE. Unmatched junction bases numbered 10, after V lost 4 bases and J lost 4 bases. For the CDR3, the DNA is TGTGCCAGCAGCCCAACCGGGACAGTCTTCTATGGCTACACCTTC. It is translated as CASSPTGTVFYGYTF.

This sequence joins TRBV18 and TRBJ1-1, with D possibly matching TRBD1 (6 bases). This CDR3 is built from 18 residues. The V end lost 3 bases, the J end lost 4 bases, and 24 bases lay between the germline ends. The germline gives CDR1 KGHSH, CDR2 LQKENI. CDR3 DNA sequence: TGTGCCAGCTCACCTTTTGGGGGATCGGGGGCTTCGGGCACTGAAGCTTTCTTT. Translation gives CASSPFGGSGASGTEAFF.

This rearrangement joins TRBV5-1 to TRBJ2-5, with 9 bases identical to TRBD1. This CDR3 comprises 15 residues. J was trimmed by 3 bases and V by 4 bases; bases with no gene match: 7. Germline CDR1 and CDR2: SGHRS and YFSETQ. The CDR3 DNA reads TGCGCCAGCAGCAGGCCGGGACAGGGAGAAGAGACCCAGTACTTC. As protein: CASSRPGQGEETQYF.

V gene TRBV5-5 combines with J gene TRBJ2-7; no firm D call. Trimming took 1 base from V and 3 from J, leaving 5 bases between them. CDR3 length: 12 residues. CDR1 is SGHKS and CDR2 is YYEKEE in the germline V gene (reference sequence). CDR3 DNA sequence: TGTGCCAGCAGCTTGTCACGCTACGAGCAGTACTTC. This gives the protein CASSLSRYEQYF.

The DNA for the CDR3 is TGTGCCAGCAGTTTATTTTCCGGACAGGGATCGGGTTCAGCTGAAGCTTTCTTT. Protein sequence: CASSLFSGQGSGSAEAFF. The chain combines TRBV28 with TRBJ1-1; 8 bases agree with TRBD1. Germline V gives CDR1 MDHEN, CDR2 SYDVKM. The CDR3 extends over 18 amino acids. Trimming cost V 1 base and J 6 bases; bases outside gene matches: 16.

CDR3 residues: CASSYFHTGELFF. The CDR3 DNA sequence: TGTGCCAGCAGTTATTTCCACACCGGGGAGCTGTTTTTT. J is TRBJ2-2 and V is TRBV6-5; D is uncertain. Trimming removed 3 bases from V and 3 bases from J, with 5 bases in between. The CDR3 consists of 13 residues. The germline gives CDR1 MNHEY, CDR2 SVGAGI.

V usage is TRBV5-4 and J usage is TRBJ2-3, with 8 positions matching TRBD2. Trimming cost V 2 bases and J 4 bases; bases outside gene matches: 3. Germline CDR1 and CDR2: SGHNT and YYREEE (reference sequence). CDR3 length: 14 residues. The CDR3, as DNA: TGTGCCAGCAGCTTTGAAGCGGGAGCAGATACGCAGTATTTT. Protein sequence: CASSFEAGADTQYF.

V is TRBV5-1 and J is TRBJ2-7; 10 bases line up with TRBD2. Germline CDR1 is SGHRS and CDR2 is YFSETQ. Trimming removed 1 base from V and 4 bases from J; junction bases left unmatched: 8. This CDR3 has 16 amino acids. The CDR3 nucleotides are TGCGCCAGCAGCTTGCGACTAGCGGGTTCCTTTTACGAGCAGTACTTC. Protein product: CASSLRLAGSFYEQYF.

This rearrangement joins TRBV7-2 to TRBJ1-5; the D is unclear. Germline V gives CDR1 SGHTA, CDR2 FQGNSA. The V and J ends lost 5 bases and 5 bases respectively, with 7 bases between them. The CDR3 has 12 residues. CDR3 loop: CASSPPDQPQHF. The CDR3 bases are TGTGCCAGCAGCCCGCCCGATCAGCCCCAGCATTTT.

The rearrangement uses TRBV6-5 and TRBJ2-1; D uncertain. The CDR3 consists of 13 residues. Trimming removed 6 bases from V and 3 bases from J, with 9 bases in between. Germline V gene sequence: CDR1 MNHEY, CDR2 SVGAGI. The CDR3 spells CASRTWRYNEQFF. In nucleotides, the CDR3 is TGTGCCAGCAGGACCTGGCGCTACAATGAGCAGTTCTTC.

The chain links TRBV7-6 to TRBJ2-7, with 8 bases fitting TRBD2. The length of the CDR3 is 15 residues. The germline V gene encodes CDR1 SGHVS and CDR2 FNYEAQ. Trimming cost V 2 bases and J 6 bases; bases outside gene matches: 9. CDR3 sequence: CASSLSGGPRGEQYF. CDR3 sequence (DNA): TGTGCCAGCAGCTTATCGGGAGGGCCCAGGGGCGAGCAGTACTTC.

The CDR3 region has the DNA TGTGCCAGCAGTGTAACTGAGCCCCAGCATTTT. It encodes CASSVTEPQHF. The chain couples TRBV6-5 to TRBJ1-5; D not resolved. Germline CDR1 reads MNHEY; CDR2 reads SVGAGI. The CDR3 has 11 residues. Trimming shortened V by 5 bases and J by 8 bases, and 7 bases separated the two germline ends.

This clone was detected once. This chain connects TRBV7-3 to TRBJ2-1, with 10 positions matching TRBD2. Per the germline V gene, CDR1 is SGHTA and CDR2 is FQGTGA. There are 16 residues in the CDR3. Losses at the gene ends were 5 bases for V and 7 bases for J; bases not matched to a gene: 11. This CDR3 is CASSIIAGGFRNEQFF. CDR3 in DNA: TGTGCCAGCAGCATAATAGCGGGAGGCTTCAGGAATGAGCAGTTCTTC.